This T cell receptor (beta chain) was captured by sequencing in a study of blood T cell repertoires in COVID-19. For the study at large: Both acute and convalescent COVID-19 samples were obtained from the United States, Italy and Spain. PBMCs, B-cell-depleted T cells, or T cells provided the cDNA or gDNA that made up the material.

How the authors handled the data: It was from reference gene primer amplification that nucleated cell counts were estimated. The protocol was immunoSEQ multiplex PCR, while the TCRdb copy is restricted to in-frame clones and leaves out a portion. The DNA gave D and trimming, while V, J and clone size come from that table. The sample contains 20,000 to 25,000 clones, approximately 84% of which appear only once. The receptor comes from a man between 45 and 60 years old with active COVID-19. The specimen was peripheral blood.

CDR3 nucleotides: TGTGCCAGCACCCAGGGGGGATATCCCTCTGGGGCCAACGTCCTGACTTTC. Amino acid sequence: CASTQGGYPSGANVLTF. The rearrangement links TRBV7-6 to TRBJ2-6; D might be TRBD1 (7 bases). The germline V gene has CDR1 SGHVS and CDR2 FNYEAQ. This CDR3 has 17 residues. The V and J ends lost 7 bases and 0 bases respectively, with 16 bases between them.